The entry below describes one T cell receptor (beta chain). The data were taken from a study of OX40 agonist ivuxolimab in advanced cancers. The length of the CDR3 is 16 residues. Trimming removed 0 bases from V and 10 bases from J, with 19 bases in between. Germline CDR1 is MGHRA and CDR2 is YSYEKL. Measured with immunoSEQ multiplex PCR; TCRdb has only the in-frame clones, and not every one. The table includes roughly 86,000 clones, 80% to 95% detected once. Specimen: CD4+ or CD8+ T cells sorted from blood, collected in a trial of the OX40 agonist ivuxolimab. The J gene is TRBJ2-1, the V gene TRBV4-1; D is unclear. This receptor was identified in an adult with an advanced solid tumor such as melanoma, head and neck, liver or kidney cancer. DNA of the CDR3: TGCGCCAGCAGCCAAGAAAAAATCACGGCGAGACCAGAGCAGTTCTTC. Encoded protein: CASSQEKITARPEQFF.